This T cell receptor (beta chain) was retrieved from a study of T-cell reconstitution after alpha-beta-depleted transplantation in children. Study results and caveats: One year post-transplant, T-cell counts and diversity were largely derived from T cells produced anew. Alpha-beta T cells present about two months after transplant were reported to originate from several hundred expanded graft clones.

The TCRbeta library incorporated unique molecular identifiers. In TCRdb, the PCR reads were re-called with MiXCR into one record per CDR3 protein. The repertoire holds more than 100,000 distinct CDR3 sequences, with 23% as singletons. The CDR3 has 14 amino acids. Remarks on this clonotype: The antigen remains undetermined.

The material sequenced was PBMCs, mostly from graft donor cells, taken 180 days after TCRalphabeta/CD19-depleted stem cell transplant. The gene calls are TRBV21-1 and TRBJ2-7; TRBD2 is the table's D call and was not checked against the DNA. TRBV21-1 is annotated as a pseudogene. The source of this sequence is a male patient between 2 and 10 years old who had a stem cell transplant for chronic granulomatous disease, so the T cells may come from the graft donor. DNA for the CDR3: TGTGCCAGCAGCAAAGCCTCTCGGGAGGACGAGCAGTACTTC. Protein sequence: CASSKASREDEQYF.